The entry below describes one TCR beta chain. Its antigen is unidentified. The CDR3 has 13 residues. CDR1 and CDR2 from the germline V gene are SQVTM and ANQGSEA. V was clipped by 3 bases and J by 5 bases; unmatched bases: 3. These data originate in a study of shared clonotypes between healthy human individuals. On the study more broadly: Donors, aged 18 to 49, were a couple of women and a few men.

The data were produced by immunoSEQ multiplex PCR, yet TCRdb's version contains in-frame clones alone and is incomplete. The table records more than 1.2 million clones, 97% to 99% of them present only once. Study-level points and caveats: Sampling was confined to blood; repertoires within tissues likely differ. Incomplete sequencing of sorted subsets was indicated by rarefaction despite large depth.

The source is a man aged 25 to 45 in good health. Material for sequencing was naive CD4+ T cells sorted from blood. Subset in this sample: CD45RA+ positively selected. The V gene is TRBV29-1, the J gene TRBJ2-5, with 10 bases lining up with TRBD2. The CDR3 loop is CSVDDSGRETQYF. Here the CDR3 DNA reads TGCAGCGTTGATGATAGCGGGAGGGAGACCCAGTACTTC.